These 19 T cell receptor beta chains came from one sample sequenced in a study of blood T cells in healthy people across ages. Together with a sample-barcoded 5' primer, a J-beta primer mix was included in a second PCR lasting roughly 6 to 12 cycles. TCRdb redid the calling of the 5' RACE reads with MiXCR, one entry per CDR3 protein. Among hundreds of thousands of distinct CDR3 sequences listed, around 38% were seen once. The sequencing sample was made of blood. These receptors were collected from a man at least 80 years old in good health.

V and J are TRBV7-9 and TRBJ2-6; tentatively, D is TRBD2 (5 bases). V lost 4 bases and J lost 1, with 17 bases in between. The CDR3 is made up of 18 amino acids. Germline assignment: CDR1 SEHNR and CDR2 FQNEAQ (reference sequence). CDR3 in amino acids: CASSSRSLADSGANVLTF. The DNA for the CDR3 is TGTGCCAGCAGCTCTCGCTCGCTAGCTGATTCTGGGGCCAACGTCCTGACTTTC.

This chain connects TRBV2 to TRBJ1-1; D is ambiguous. Germline V gene data show CDR1 as SNHLY and CDR2 as FYNNEI. The CDR3 extends over 11 amino acids. V lost 3 bases, J lost 7 bases, and 6 bases lay in between. The CDR3, as DNA: TGTGCCAGCAGTGACGGGTTTGAAGCTTTCTTT. Translation gives CASSDGFEAFF.

The chain couples TRBV16 to TRBJ2-5; D uncertain. The CDR3 consists of 15 residues. V was cut by 2 bases and J by 3 bases, with 13 bases left in between. Germline lookup yields CDR1 KGHSY and CDR2 FQNENV. CDR3 bases: TGTGCCAGCAGCCAAGGGATCGGTGGGGAAGAGACCCAGTACTTC. This codes for CASSQGIGGEETQYF.

This clonotype was observed at least ten times. The J gene is TRBJ2-1, the V gene TRBV7-2; either TRBD1 or TRBD2 may supply D (5 bases each). This CDR3 is built from 16 residues. V gave up 5 bases and J gave up 4 bases, with 18 bases separating them. Germline V gene lookup returns CDR1 SGHTA and CDR2 FQGNSA. DNA of the CDR3: TGTGCCAGCAGCCCGACTGGTGGGACGTTATACAATGAGCAGTTCTTC. It codes for CASSPTGGTLYNEQFF.

V is TRBV27 and J is TRBJ2-7, with 7 bases that match TRBD1. CDR1 and CDR2 (germline): MNHEY, SMNVEV (reference sequence). V shed 8 bases and J 2 bases; nucleotides not matched to a gene: 6. The CDR3 covers 13 residues. The CDR3 DNA follows: TGTGCCAGCGGGTCACAGGGGCCCTACGAGCAGTACTTC. Translating gives CASGSQGPYEQYF.

J is TRBJ2-5 and V is TRBV6-2 or TRBV6-3, with TRBD2 as a possible D gene (6 bases). The J call may be faulty, since TRBJ2-1 better matches the DNA end. The CDR3 is 15 residues long. Germline V gene lookup returns CDR1 MNHEY and CDR2 SVGEGT. The CDR3 DNA sequence: TGTGCCAGCAGTTACCGCCAGGGACTTGGGGAGACCCAGTTCTTC. The encoded protein is CASSYRQGLGETQFF.

This clonotype is a singleton in its sample. The chain couples TRBV2 to TRBJ1-5; weak D call: TRBD1 (6 bases). Germline CDR1 and CDR2: SNHLY and FYNNEI. The CDR3 runs 13 residues. V was shortened by 5 bases and J by 6 bases, with 11 bases between the two germline ends. The CDR3 sequence: CASSPRGLQPQHF. CDR3 DNA: TGTGCCAGCAGTCCCCGGGGGCTTCAGCCCCAGCATTTT. Full variable domain (rest looked up from reference TRBV2 and TRBJ1-5): EPEVTQTPSHQVTQMGQEVILRCVPISNHLYFYWYRQILGQKVEFLVSFYNNEISEKSEIFDDQFSVERPDGSNFTLKIRSTKLEDSAMYFCASSPRGLQPQHFGDGTRLSIL.

The DNA of the CDR3 is TGTGCCAGCAGTCCGGCGGGACAGGGGACGACTAGCACAGATACGCAGTATTTT. As protein: CASSPAGQGTTSTDTQYF. The genes are TRBV6-1 and TRBJ2-3, with 10 bases identical to TRBD1. The CDR3 totals 18 residues. The J segment lost 0 bases and the V segment lost 5 bases, leaving 11 bases of the junction unmatched. Germline assignment: CDR1 MNHNS and CDR2 SASEGT.

With respect to this clonotype: This may be a read error, as it is one base from a much larger clone. The V and J genes are TRBV29-1 and TRBJ1-2, with TRBD1 as a possible D gene (5 bases). Germline V gene sequence: CDR1 SQVTM, CDR2 ANQGSEA. Trimming removed 7 bases from V and 3 bases from J, with 18 bases in between. This CDR3 is built from 14 residues. The CDR3 coding sequence is TGCAGCGGGAAGAAGCAGGGAGTTGACTATGGCTACACCTTC. It translates to CSGKKQGVDYGYTF. Based on the CDR3 plus reference TRBV29-1 and TRBJ1-2, the full variable domain is SAVISQKPSRDICQRGTSLTIQCQVDSQVTMMFWYRQQPGQSLTLIATANQGSEATYESGFVIDKFPISRPNLTFSTLTVSNMSPEDSSIYLCSGKKQGVDYGYTFGSGTRLTVV.

V and J are TRBV10-3 and TRBJ1-5, with TRBD1 as a possible D gene (5 bases). CDR1 is ENHRY, CDR2 SYGVKD, per germline. V was pared by 2 bases and J by 7 bases, with 15 bases between. The CDR3 is 15 amino acids. CDR3 DNA sequence: TGTGCCATCAGTGAGGGCGTAGATTGGGGCCAGCCCCAGCATTTT. This sequence encodes CAISEGVDWGQPQHF.

This clonotype has only one observation. The chain uses TRBV12-3 or TRBV12-4 and TRBJ2-3; D gene ambiguous. This CDR3 is 12 amino acids long. Trimming shortened V by 6 bases and J by 4 bases, and 8 bases separated the two germline ends. CDR3 DNA: TGTGCCAGCAGATATAACGCAGATACGCAGTATTTT. Amino acids: CASRYNADTQYF.

The chain recombines TRBV10-2 with TRBJ1-1, with a tentative D call TRBD1 (5 bases). The germline CDR1 and CDR2 sequences are WSHSY and SAAADI. V shed 0 bases and J shed 3 bases, with 11 bases lying between them. This CDR3 is 15 amino acids long. Written as DNA, the CDR3 is TGCGCCAGCAGTGAGTCGAGGGGTATATACACTGAAGCTTTCTTT. It is translated as CASSESRGIYTEAFF.

On this clonotype: It may be a read error: a sequence one base away is much more abundant. This chain joins TRBV20-1 and TRBJ2-3, with TRBD2 matching 7 bases. There are 13 residues in the CDR3. The V gene end was trimmed by 6 bases and the J gene end by 9 bases; junction bases not matched to a gene: 12. Germline V gene lookup returns CDR1 DFQATT and CDR2 SNEGSKA (reference sequence). In DNA, the CDR3 is TGCAGTGCCATGCGGGAGTTGGGGGAGACGCAGTATTTT. Translating it yields CSAMRELGETQYF.

This clonotype showed up many times. This chain uses TRBV28 with TRBJ2-5; 8 bases match TRBD1. J gave up 5 bases and V 6 bases, and 8 bases lay outside the gene matches. Germline V gene lookup returns CDR1 MDHEN and CDR2 SYDVKM. The CDR3 totals 14 residues. CDR3: CASRQQGVSETQYF. CDR3 bases: TGTGCCAGCAGACAACAGGGGGTGTCGGAGACCCAGTACTTC.

The chain couples TRBV27 to TRBJ1-2; D might be TRBD1 (6 bases). Germline lookup yields CDR1 MNHEY and CDR2 SMNVEV (reference sequence). The CDR3 is 12 amino acids. Trimming took 5 bases from V and 8 from J, leaving 12 bases between them. CDR3 coding DNA: TGTGCCAGCAGTCCCCGGGGGCTGGGCTACACCTTC. Translated: CASSPRGLGYTF.

The V gene is TRBV11-1, the J gene TRBJ1-2, with 9 nucleotides matching TRBD1. This CDR3 comprises 13 residues. In germline, CDR1 is SGHAT, CDR2 FQDESV (reference sequence). J lost 7 bases, V lost 4 bases, and 4 bases had no gene match. The CDR3 sequence: CASSSGDRAGYTF. CDR3 sequence (DNA): TGTGCCAGCAGCTCAGGGGACAGGGCTGGCTACACCTTC. Drawing the rest from reference TRBV11-1 and TRBJ1-2, the complete variable domain is EAEVAQSPRYKITEKSQAVAFWCDPISGHATLYWYRQILGQGPELLVQFQDESVVDDSQLPKDRFSAERLKGVDSTLKIQPAELGDSAMYLCASSSGDRAGYTFGSGTRLTVV.

The V call is TRBV29-1, the J call TRBJ1-6; weak D call: TRBD1 (5 bases). Trimming left V 3 bases short and J 10 bases short, with 13 bases between. Germline CDR1 SQVTM, CDR2 ANQGSEA. This CDR3 region has 13 residues. The CDR3 here is CSVDLGDGSPLHF. The CDR3 DNA sequence: TGCAGCGTTGATTTAGGGGACGGGTCACCCCTCCACTTT.

This clonotype was observed at least ten times. The CDR3 region is CSVELDRGRVYEQYF. In nucleotides, the CDR3 is TGCAGCGTTGAATTGGACAGGGGGCGCGTATACGAGCAGTACTTC. The chain recombines TRBV29-1 with TRBJ2-7, with TRBD1 identical over 11 bases. This CDR3 is 15 amino acids long. The J segment lost 4 bases and the V segment lost 2 bases, leaving 7 bases of the junction unmatched. Germline V CDR1 and CDR2: SQVTM, ANQGSEA.

The chain links TRBV5-1 to TRBJ2-7; the match to TRBD2 covers 8 bases. Germline-derived CDR1 and CDR2 are SGHRS and YFSETQ. With 0 bases clipped from V and 1 base from J, the junction kept 3 bases outside the gene matches. The length of the CDR3 is 15 residues. CDR3 sequence reads: CASSLEPGGSYEQYF. For the CDR3, the DNA is TGCGCCAGCAGCTTGGAGCCGGGGGGGTCCTACGAGCAGTACTTC.